This T cell receptor beta chain was obtained from a study of neoadjuvant anti-PD-1 for oral cavity cancer. Overall study: Before surgery, most patients got three to four biweekly 3 mg/kg nivolumab doses. Patients without progression received a fourth nivolumab dose around day 43, then surgical resection on days 50-56. Whole-study results and caveats: With three patients per group, TCR findings need larger cohorts. Higher pretreatment Treg/Th17 ratios tracked higher pretreatment blood clonality.

Sample time point: after neoadjuvant nivolumab, at surgical resection. This clone was counted at least ten times. Its antigen is not known. The V gene's germline CDR1 is SGHRS and CDR2 YFSETQ. V lost 0 bases to trimming and J lost 3 bases, with 19 bases between them. The CDR3 runs 17 residues. The method was immunoSEQ multiplex PCR; TCRdb's version includes in-frame clones alone and lacks a portion of them. Among roughly 36,000 clones listed, about 36% were seen once. The J gene is TRBJ2-7, the V gene TRBV5-1; D might be TRBD2 (6 bases). The sequence derives from a person aged 40-85 years with oral cavity squamous cell carcinoma. This specimen was tumor tissue, taken after nivolumab (anti-PD-1) treatment. The CDR3 spells CASSLDILGRGFYEQYF. DNA for the CDR3: TGCGCCAGCAGCTTGGACATCTTGGGGCGGGGTTTCTACGAGCAGTACTTC. Combining the CDR3 with reference TRBV5-1 and TRBJ2-7 gives the whole variable domain KAGVTQTPRYLIKTRGQQVTLSCSPISGHRSVSWYQQTPGQGLQFLFEYFSETQRNKGNFPGRFSGRQFSNSRSEMNVSTLELGDSALYLCASSLDILGRGFYEQYFGPGTRLTVT.